Given below is one T cell receptor (beta chain) in context. It was around 10 milliliters of peripheral blood that were drawn from each donor. Primers used in a second PCR of roughly 7 to 12 cycles were a sample-barcoded 5' primer and a J-beta primer mix. From the 5' RACE reads, TCRdb called clonotypes with MiXCR, one entry per CDR3 protein. The sample carries about 1.4 million distinct CDR3 sequences, roughly 64% recorded once. CDR1 is SQVTM and CDR2 is ANQGSEA in the germline V gene. The CDR3 totals 16 residues. V gave up 0 bases and J gave up 5 bases; unmatched junction bases: 8. The entry originates in a study of blood T cells in healthy people across ages. Study summary: There was about one barcoded beta molecule captured by template switching per two T cells.

This chain uses TRBV29-1 with TRBJ2-5; 11 bases are a match to TRBD2. Source material: blood. This clonotype was sampled from a man between 18 and 35 years old in good health. CDR3 loop: CSVEDPTSGGEETQYF. The CDR3 DNA reads TGCAGCGTTGAAGATCCCACTAGCGGGGGTGAGGAGACCCAGTACTTC.